This T cell receptor (beta chain) was sequenced for a study of identical twins. Study-wide results and limits: The authors drew conclusions from cross-sectional statistical analysis rather than following the same donors.

Template switching created a universal primer site, and the cDNA included unique molecular identifiers. MiXCR, applied by TCRdb to the 5' RACE reads, yields one record per CDR3 protein. The sample holds approximately 680,000 distinct CDR3 sequences, under 8.5% seen once. This clonotype was found a few times. Its specificity is unknown. J was trimmed by 4 bases and V by 11 bases; bases with no gene match: 12. This CDR3 is built from 17 residues. Germline CDR1 is SNHLY and CDR2 is FYNNEI. The sample was also linked to a second study, of yellow fever vaccine responses in identical twins.

The rearrangement links TRBV2 to TRBJ2-2, with 14 bases that match TRBD2. What was sequenced was PBMCs. The sequence was collected from a woman younger than 35 in good health. The CDR3 DNA reads as TGTGCCGGAAGGGGGACTAGCGGGAGTATAGGCACCGGGGAGCTGTTTTTT. It encodes CAGRGTSGSIGTGELFF.